This entry is about one T cell receptor beta chain. This clone was found once. Its recognized antigen is unknown. Base qualities are not provided; no much larger clone lies one nucleotide away. The sample is drawn from a study of blood T cell repertoires in COVID-19 (dated by TCRdb to 2018 to 2021). In the study overall: Collaborator samples came from the United States, Italy and Spain and covered acute and convalescent phases of COVID-19. Nearly every sample came with metadata listing a de-identified subject ID, COVID-19 status, age in years and sex. The repertoires were made available in a free public database intended to serve as a resource for research on the immune response to SARS-CoV-2. Deeply sampled blood TCRbeta repertoires from subjects exposed to, actively infected with, or recovered from COVID-19 were included in the dataset. The samples were drawn from two sources: the first 160 participants of the ongoing ImmuneRACE study, and 1,254 subjects contributed by 6 global collaborators. Where HLA class I and class II types were available, the types were taken from metadata supplied by the sample provider, not from assay-based typing. The prospective study material was composed of cDNA or gDNA derived from T cells, B-cell-depleted T cells, or PBMCs. General findings and caveats noted by the study authors: Clinical and demographic metadata were provided uncurated, with the amount varying by source and participant.

The collaborating institutions used their own protocols to collect whole blood in K2EDTA tubes. For TCRbeta analysis, collaborators shipped samples as frozen whole blood, isolated PBMCs, or DNA extracted from either of those sample types. TCRbeta CDR3 regions were amplified from genomic DNA by means of the immunoSEQ Assay, a bias-controlled multiplex PCR. Per the authors' processing: The number of nucleated cells in each sample was estimated by amplification of reference gene primers within the assay. To quantify the absolute abundance of each unique TCRbeta CDR3 rearrangement, sequence reads were collapsed and filtered. For each sample, productive Simpson clonality was calculated as the square root of Simpson's diversity index over productive rearrangements. TCRdb carries this immuneACCESS record with in-frame sequences only. Its versions omit some clonotypes, under half of them owing to an unresolved V gene in the studies checked, with the rest unexplained. V and J calls and clone size come straight from that table; D and trimming were deduced from the DNA. A total of about 73,000 clones appear in this sample, around 80% of them only once. The ten largest clones take up around 5% of the sample.

Looking up the germline V gene (reference sequence) yields CDR1 SGHNT and CDR2 YYREEE. The V end gives up 1 base and the J end 3 bases, leaving 10 bases in the junction not matched to a gene. The CDR3 spans 18 residues, from the cysteine through the phenylalanine. Only CDR3 DNA is held: 54 bases, read in frame from base 1. Sequences were obtained from peripheral blood. In this chain, TRBV5-4 is recombined with TRBJ2-3, and 11 bases in between align with TRBD2. This clonotype was obtained from a man between 45 and 60 years old with active COVID-19. The nucleotide sequence reads as follows: TGTGCCAGCAGCTTGTCTAGCGGGGGGTTCGAGGGGACAGATACGCAGTATTTT. Its coded protein is CASSLSSGGFEGTDTQYF.